These 24 T cell receptor beta chains originate from one sample sequenced in a study of cytomegalovirus exposure and HLA in healthy donors (dated by TCRdb to 2016 to 2017). The receptor library was made with the immunoSEQ multiplex PCR assay. A mixture of 60 forward primers for TCR Vbeta segments and 13 reverse primers for TCR Jbeta segments was used in the multiplex PCR. The immuneACCESS repertoire file appears here via TCRdb, limited to in-frame rearrangements. These files lack a portion of the clones; in checked studies, under half of the deficit traces to unresolved V genes, and the cause of the others is not known. A total of 85,000 to 130,000 clones appear in this sample, over 60% of them only once. The ten largest clones add up to about 6% of the sample. Specimen: PBMCs. The origin of the receptors is a woman between 45 and 60 years old in good health and CMV-seropositive.

This clone has a handful of counts. The gene calls are TRBV9 and TRBJ1-1; 7 bases align to TRBD1. The V and J ends lost 0 bases and 3 bases, in that order; junction bases with no gene match: 8. This CDR3 has 16 amino acids. Germline V lookup: CDR1 SGDLS, CDR2 YYNGEE. The CDR3 DNA reads TGTGCCAGCAGCGTAGGAAGCGGAGGGGGCTACACTGAAGCTTTCTTT. Translating it yields CASSVGSGGGYTEAFF.

This chain joins TRBV7-2 and TRBJ1-3; D gene uncertain. The germline V gene encodes CDR1 SGHTA and CDR2 FQGNSA. The CDR3 sequence is 16 residues long. V was cut by 0 bases and J by 0 bases, with 9 bases left in between. CDR3 in amino acids: CASSLATRLSGNTIYF. Here the CDR3 DNA reads TGTGCCAGCAGCTTAGCAACGAGACTCTCTGGAAACACCATATATTTT.

The V gene is TRBV6-1, the J gene TRBJ1-1, with 7 bases lining up with TRBD1. Trimming removed 3 bases from V and 3 bases from J; junction bases left unmatched: 7. The CDR3 has 15 residues. Looked up from germline, CDR1 is MNHNS and CDR2 is SASEGT. This CDR3 is CASSDQNDRDTEAFF. For the CDR3, the DNA is TGTGCCAGCAGTGACCAAAATGACAGGGACACTGAAGCTTTCTTT.

This chain uses TRBV5-1 with TRBJ1-6; D not resolved. Germline CDR1 and CDR2: SGHRS and YFSETQ. The germline V and J ends were trimmed by 4 bases and 4 bases, with 15 bases remaining between them. The CDR3 runs to 16 residues. The CDR3 DNA reads as TGCGCCAGCAGCCCTATCGCGGGGAATTATAATTCACCCCTCCACTTT. This translates into CASSPIAGNYNSPLHF.

The rearrangement joins TRBV30 to TRBJ2-7; D perhaps matches TRBD2 (6 bases). Trimming took 3 bases from V and 3 from J, leaving 18 bases between them. CDR3 length: 15 residues. CDR1 is GTSNPN, CDR2 SVGIG, per germline (reference sequence). The CDR3 DNA is TGTGCCTGGAGCAAACTCGGGACTGCTCGCTACGAGCAGTACTTC. Translated: CAWSKLGTARYEQYF.

The chain is built from TRBV10-3 and TRBJ1-5; the D is unclear. This CDR3 spans 12 amino acids. CDR1 and CDR2 (germline): ENHRY, SYGVKD. V lost 1 base, J lost 7 bases, and 5 bases lay in between. CDR3: CAISEFLQPQHF. The CDR3 DNA reads TGTGCCATCAGTGAGTTCTTACAGCCCCAGCATTTT.

V and J are TRBV4-1 and TRBJ2-7; 10 bases map to TRBD1. The germline gives CDR1 MGHRA, CDR2 YSYEKL. The CDR3 sequence is 15 residues long. After removal of 4 bases from V and 4 bases from J, the junction contained 7 bases not matched to a gene. DNA of the CDR3: TGCGCCAGCAGCCGAGCCCTGGGACAGGGGTACGAGCAGTACTTC. This encodes CASSRALGQGYEQYF.

The count of this clone is one. The DNA is left out, because the CDR3 cannot be placed on it with certainty; the CDR3 is given as TCRdb lists it. The gene calls are TRBV14 and TRBJ1-4; the table calls TRBD1, which could not be checked here. The CDR3 has 15 amino acids, counting both end residues. Germline CDR1 reads SGHDN; CDR2 reads FVKESK. The CDR3 sequence: CASSQVGAGTGSMFF.

The chain has TRBV28 and TRBJ2-7; D possibly corresponds to TRBD1 (6 bases). In germline, CDR1 is MDHEN, CDR2 SYDVKM. Trimming removed 2 bases at V and 0 bases at J, with 23 bases between. This CDR3 has 19 amino acids. As DNA, the CDR3 is TGTGCCAGCAGTTTAATCACAGGGTGGCTGCTTAGTAGCTCCTACGAGCAGTACTTC. It yields the protein CASSLITGWLLSSSYEQYF.

The chain employs TRBV5-1 and TRBJ1-2; 8 bases map to TRBD1. The CDR3 consists of 13 residues. Losses at the gene ends were 4 bases for V and 3 bases for J; bases not matched to a gene: 2. Germline CDR1 SGHRS, CDR2 YFSETQ. The chain's CDR3 is CASSTQGDYGYTF. The CDR3 DNA is TGCGCCAGCAGCACACAGGGGGACTATGGCTACACCTTC.

The chain couples TRBV7-2 to TRBJ2-3, with TRBD2 matching 11 bases. The V gene's germline CDR1 is SGHTA and CDR2 FQGNSA. V trimming: 5 bases; J trimming: 2 bases; junction bases outside the gene matches: 9. The CDR3 is 17 residues long. The CDR3 sequence: CASSPRLAGPHTDTQYF. Here the CDR3 DNA reads TGTGCCAGCAGCCCAAGACTAGCGGGGCCCCACACAGATACGCAGTATTTT.

This chain links TRBV19 with TRBJ1-5; 9 bases align to TRBD1. The ends lost 8 bases at V and 0 bases at J; junction bases unmatched: 5. Germline V gene data show CDR1 as LNHDA and CDR2 as SQIVND (reference sequence). The CDR3 covers 15 residues. CDR3 DNA: TGTGCCAGTCGGGACAGGGTTTATAGCAATCAGCCCCAGCATTTT. Its protein product is CASRDRVYSNQPQHF.

The chain employs TRBV5-4 and TRBJ2-7; a weak D match, TRBD1 (5 bases). Germline lookup yields CDR1 SGHNT and CDR2 YYREEE (reference sequence). This CDR3 region has 13 residues. V dropped 4 bases and J dropped 9 bases, with 17 bases sitting between them. The CDR3 loop reads CASSVNLGPGQYF. CDR3 nucleotide sequence: TGTGCCAGCAGCGTAAACTTGGGGCCGGGGCAGTACTTC.

The genes are TRBV19 and TRBJ1-5; TRBD1 is a possible D gene (6 bases). Trimming removed 2 bases at V and 4 bases at J, with 15 bases between. The germline gives CDR1 LNHDA, CDR2 SQIVND (reference sequence). This CDR3 is 16 amino acids long. The CDR3 loop reads CASSIKVGARNQPQHF. Here the CDR3 DNA reads TGTGCCAGTAGTATAAAAGTGGGGGCGCGTAATCAGCCCCAGCATTTT.

This clone was seen once. The V and J genes are TRBV30 and TRBJ1-6; 7 bases match TRBD1. V dropped 2 bases and J dropped 9; count of bases not matched to a gene: 4. This CDR3 has 13 residues. Per germline, CDR1 GTSNPN and CDR2 SVGIG (reference sequence). CDR3 sequence: CAWSIQGGSPLHF. For the CDR3, the DNA is TGTGCCTGGAGTATTCAGGGGGGTTCACCCCTCCACTTT.

The V gene is TRBV5-4, the J gene TRBJ2-7, with 9 nucleotides matching TRBD2. V trimming: 4 bases; J trimming: 6 bases; junction bases outside the gene matches: 14. The CDR3 totals 16 residues. Germline assignment: CDR1 SGHNT and CDR2 YYREEE (reference sequence). CDR3 protein: CASSAGGAGGLLEQYF. CDR3 DNA: TGTGCCAGCAGCGCCGGAGGAGCGGGGGGTCTTCTCGAGCAGTACTTC.

The chain links TRBV6-6 to TRBJ1-1; possibly TRBD1 for D (6 bases). The germline V gene has CDR1 MNHNY and CDR2 SVGAGI (reference sequence). The CDR3 is 12 amino acids. Trimming took off 7 bases at V and 0 bases at J, with 6 bases between the two ends. In DNA, the CDR3 is TGTGCCAGCACAGGGGTGAACACTGAAGCTTTCTTT. It encodes CASTGVNTEAFF.

The chain combines TRBV19 with TRBJ1-1, with D possibly TRBD1 on 6 matching bases. The CDR3 contains 15 residues. Germline lookup yields CDR1 LNHDA and CDR2 SQIVND (reference sequence). Between the trimmed V and J ends, which lost 6 bases and 3 bases, there was a span of 17 bases. The CDR3 DNA reads as TGTGCCAGTAGCTTGGCGGGGGCGGAGGACACTGAAGCTTTCTTT. Translated, it gives CASSLAGAEDTEAFF.

This clone was found a few times. J is TRBJ1-1 and V is TRBV7-2; the match to TRBD1 covers 7 bases. The germline V gene has CDR1 SGHTA and CDR2 FQGNSA. Trimming cost V 5 bases and J 1 base; bases outside gene matches: 4. This CDR3 comprises 14 residues. The CDR3 loop reads CASSTDRANTEAFF. Here the CDR3 DNA reads TGTGCCAGCAGCACCGACAGGGCGAACACTGAAGCTTTCTTT.

The chain carries TRBV27 and TRBJ2-5; D perhaps matches TRBD1 (6 bases). Germline values: CDR1 MNHEY, CDR2 SMNVEV (reference sequence). The CDR3 contains 14 residues. With 5 bases removed from V and 6 bases from J, the gap between germline ends came to 16 bases. CDR3 in DNA: TGTGCCAGCAGTATACAGGGTGGCACCCAGACCCAGTACTTC. Its translation is CASSIQGGTQTQYF.

This clone was seen a handful of times. V is TRBV2 and J is TRBJ1-6; 10 bases are a match to TRBD1. The CDR3 runs 16 residues. With V trimmed by 5 bases and J by 6 bases, 7 bases remained unmatched. CDR1 and CDR2 (germline): SNHLY, FYNNEI. This chain's CDR3 is CASSSSGTGANSPLHF. The DNA of the CDR3 is TGTGCCAGCAGTTCCTCCGGGACAGGGGCTAATTCACCCCTCCACTTT.

The gene calls are TRBV7-2 and TRBJ2-3, with 7 nucleotides matching TRBD2. The CDR3 contains 17 residues. Germline lookup yields CDR1 SGHTA and CDR2 FQGNSA. Trimming cost V 4 bases and J 2 bases; bases outside gene matches: 12. The CDR3 region is CASSSRFERGLTDTQYF. Written as DNA, the CDR3 is TGTGCCAGCAGCTCTAGGTTCGAGCGGGGACTCACAGATACGCAGTATTTT.

The rearrangement joins TRBV9 to TRBJ2-5, with 7 bases aligning to TRBD2. J was trimmed by 1 base and V by 3 bases; bases with no gene match: 6. Germline CDR1 SGDLS, CDR2 YYNGEE. CDR3 length: 15 residues. CDR3 residues: CASSALGGIQETQYF. The CDR3 nucleotides are TGTGCCAGCAGCGCCTTGGGGGGGATCCAAGAGACCCAGTACTTC.

This clone has a handful of counts. The chain employs TRBV11-3 and TRBJ2-2, with TRBD2 matching over 8 bases. This CDR3 is built from 16 residues. Germline CDR1 reads SGHNT; CDR2 reads YENEEA. J gave up 2 bases and V 1 base, and 3 bases lay outside the gene matches. CDR3 residues: CASSLALAGNTGELFF. In nucleotides, the CDR3 is TGTGCCAGCAGCTTAGCCCTAGCGGGTAACACCGGGGAGCTGTTTTTT.